Below, 12 T cell receptor beta chains from the same sample are listed, as sequenced in a study of control samples from healthy donors and cancer patients. Repertoires were generated with immunoSEQ multiplex PCR, while TCRdb's copy carries only in-frame clones and drops some. This repertoire shows some 90,000 clones, roughly 92% found once; its top ten account for around 0.9%. The source material was blood. The receptors originated from a woman aged 30 to 39 in good health.

This chain uses TRBV2 with TRBJ1-2; 9 nucleotides align to TRBD1. V was pared by 6 bases and J by 3 bases, with 5 bases of the junction left unmatched. CDR1 and CDR2 from the germline V gene are SNHLY and FYNNEI. CDR3 length equals 14 residues. This CDR3 reads CASRTGQGDYGYTF. The CDR3 DNA reads TGTGCCAGCAGGACGGGACAGGGAGACTATGGCTACACCTTC. Drawing the rest from reference TRBV2 and TRBJ1-2, the complete variable domain is EPEVTQTPSHQVTQMGQEVILRCVPISNHLYFYWYRQILGQKVEFLVSFYNNEISEKSEIFDDQFSVERPDGSNFTLKIRSTKLEDSAMYFCASRTGQGDYGYTFGSGTRLTVV.

The chain combines TRBV3-1 (or the pseudogene TRBV3-2) with TRBJ1-6; possible D gene TRBD1, 6 bases. The V gene lost 6 bases and the J gene lost 7 bases, with 13 bases spanning the gap. The CDR3 is made up of 14 amino acids. Germline V CDR1 and CDR2: LGHDT, YNNKEL (reference sequence). The CDR3 DNA sequence: TGTGCCAGCAGAAGTACAGGGATCAATTCACCCCTCCACTTT. Its protein product is CASRSTGINSPLHF.

V is TRBV5-5 and J is TRBJ1-3; D remains unclear. The CDR3 sequence is 13 residues long. V was shortened by 0 bases and J by 6 bases, with 7 bases between the two germline ends. CDR1 is SGHKS and CDR2 is YYEKEE in the germline V gene (reference sequence). CDR3 bases: TGTGCCAGCAGCTTGGGATCGGTAAACACCATATATTTT. Translated, it gives CASSLGSVNTIYF.

This rearrangement joins TRBV2 to TRBJ1-1; D remains ambiguous. CDR3 length: 12 residues. With 8 bases removed from V and 7 bases from J, the gap between germline ends came to 14 bases. CDR1 is SNHLY, CDR2 FYNNEI, per germline. CDR3 loop: CASGWTPNEAFF. CDR3 coding DNA: TGTGCCAGCGGATGGACGCCTAATGAAGCTTTCTTT.

This clone appeared once. V is TRBV11-3 and J is TRBJ1-1; D uncertain. Germline V CDR1 and CDR2: SGHNT, YENEEA. This CDR3 spans 14 amino acids. V lost 6 bases and J 0 bases, leaving 11 bases between the germline ends. For the CDR3, the DNA is TGTGCCAGCAGTCTTAACAGCATGAACACTGAAGCTTTCTTT. This gives the protein CASSLNSMNTEAFF. The variable domain in full, completed from reference TRBV11-3 and TRBJ1-1, reads EAGVVQSPRYKIIEKKQPVAFWCNPISGHNTLYWYLQNLGQGPELLIRYENEEAVDDSQLPKDRFSAERLKGVDSTLKIQPAELGDSAVYLCASSLNSMNTEAFFGQGTRLTVV.

With regard to this clone: The sample carries other DNA sequences with the same CDR3. The chain combines TRBV21-1 with TRBJ1-2. TRBV21-1 is labeled a pseudogene. This CDR3 spans 8 amino acids. CDR3 in DNA: TGTGCCAGCAGCAAAAGGACCTTC. It specifies CASSKRTF.

The chain has TRBV29-1 and TRBJ1-5, with D perhaps TRBD1 (5 bases). This CDR3 region has 12 residues. The V end was cut by 4 bases, the J end by 1 base, with 5 bases between. The germline V gene encodes CDR1 SQVTM and CDR2 ANQGSEA. CDR3 sequence reads: CSVGGSNQPQHF. In DNA, the CDR3 is TGCAGCGTTGGGGGCAGCAATCAGCCCCAGCATTTT.

J is TRBJ1-2 and V is TRBV28, with D possibly matching TRBD1 (6 bases). V was cut by 6 bases and J by 3 bases, with 14 bases left in between. Germline CDR1 reads MDHEN; CDR2 reads SYDVKM. The CDR3 is made up of 14 amino acids. CDR3 sequence (DNA): TGTGCCAGCAGCGGTTCGGACAGTCACTATGGCTACACCTTC. Encoded protein: CASSGSDSHYGYTF.

The chain joins TRBV18 to TRBJ2-3; D unresolved. With 3 bases removed from V and 5 bases from J, the gap between germline ends came to 9 bases. Germline lookup yields CDR1 KGHSH and CDR2 LQKENI. This CDR3 spans 13 amino acids. The DNA for the CDR3 is TGTGCCAGCTCACCTTTAAGGAGAGATACGCAGTATTTT. It translates to CASSPLRRDTQYF.

On this clone: The identical CDR3 is also encoded by other nucleotide sequences in the sample. This sequence joins TRBV5-1 and TRBJ1-1; D is perhaps TRBD1 (6 bases). Germline CDR1 is SGHRS and CDR2 is YFSETQ. The CDR3 length is 15 residues. V was pared by 0 bases and J by 1 base, with 10 bases between. The CDR3 DNA reads TGCGCCAGCAGCTTGGGGCAGGGGCGGAACACTGAAGCTTTCTTT. Translated: CASSLGQGRNTEAFF.

The V gene is TRBV6-5, the J gene TRBJ1-5; D might be TRBD1 (5 bases). The ends were cut back, 3 bases at V and 7 bases at J, with 10 bases in the middle. In germline, CDR1 is MNHEY, CDR2 SVGAGI. CDR3 length: 13 residues. Written as DNA, the CDR3 is TGTGCCAGCAGTTATGGACGGGACCAGCCCCAGCATTTT. As protein: CASSYGRDQPQHF.

The rearrangement links TRBV28 to TRBJ2-1; no firm D call. The V and J ends lost 5 bases and 10 bases respectively, with 12 bases between them. This CDR3 is built from 12 residues. CDR1 is MDHEN, CDR2 SYDVKM, per germline. The CDR3 sequence: CASSTRLIEQFF. DNA for the CDR3: TGTGCCAGCAGTACTCGACTCATAGAGCAGTTCTTC.